This is a list of T cell receptor beta chains from one sample in a study of cytomegalovirus exposure and HLA in healthy donors. Sequencing used immunoSEQ multiplex PCR; TCRdb keeps in-frame clones, though not all of them. The top ten hold roughly 4.5% of the sample, which has approximately 170,000 clones, roughly 77% seen once. Sequenced sample: PBMCs. The receptors originated from a man between 18 and 29 years old in good health and CMV-seropositive. Both conserved end residues are part of each CDR3. Fields, in order: V gene, J gene, CDR3 protein.

>TRBV2|TRBJ2-3
CASSGDTDTQYF
>TRBV19|TRBJ1-6
CASSIGTAVASSPLHF
>TRBV11-3|TRBJ1-2
CASSQDRGLSNF
>TRBV19|TRBJ1-1
CASRTGATSEAFF
>TRBV6-4|TRBJ2-2
CASSSDRGLDGELFF
>TRBV5-1|TRBJ1-4
CASSLGALGEKLFF
>TRBV12-2|TRBJ2-3
CASPAGGTDTQYF
>TRBV29-1|TRBJ1-2
CSVEETGNGYTF
>TRBV5-3|TRBJ2-1
CARSSDRDPYNEQFF
>TRBV5-4|TRBJ2-1
CASSGGRGAYNEQFF
>TRBV7-9|TRBJ1-1
CASSLSPASTEAFF
>TRBV27|TRBJ2-4
CASSLTPRGSMRNIQYF
>TRBV18|TRBJ1-2
CASSSEGQGYGYTF
>TRBV7-9|TRBJ2-1
CASSASGRAIDEQFF
>TRBV6-6|TRBJ1-2
CASSYEPVTSGYTF
>TRBV18|TRBJ1-1
CASSPTGNTEAFF
>TRBV7-2|TRBJ2-1
CASSLALREGQFF
>TRBV5-1|TRBJ2-3
CASSLLEADTQYF
>TRBV6-1|TRBJ2-5
CASSEINRQETQYF
>TRBV30|TRBJ1-5
CAWKGGNSNQPQHF
>TRBV5-4|TRBJ2-2
CASSSGTGAKRTGELFF
>TRBV7-8|TRBJ2-3
CASSSSGDTQYF
>TRBV27|TRBJ1-4
CASSSARATGTGGQKLFF
>TRBV2|TRBJ1-6
CASRLGGWQNSPLHF
>TRBV18|TRBJ1-6
CASSPGSGGSPLHF
>TRBV4-2|TRBJ2-3
CASSPFTREGTTDTQYF
>TRBV5-1|TRBJ1-1
CASSLETNTEAFF
>TRBV7-2|TRBJ1-1
CASSFTGENTEAFF
>TRBV6-1|TRBJ2-1
CASKGLAGFGNEQFF
>TRBV6-6|TRBJ2-5
CASRRGLAGARETQYF
>TRBV6-1|TRBJ1-5
CATFSSYSNQPQHF
>TRBV30|TRBJ1-4
CAWATGSATNEKLFF
>TRBV5-1|TRBJ1-2
CASSFSDSTYGYTF
>TRBV2|TRBJ2-4
CASSVNPGGAEGPLAKNIQYF
>TRBV27|TRBJ2-1
CAGEGPAHYNEQFF
>TRBV27|TRBJ1-1
CASSSSGGGTEAFF
>TRBV30|TRBJ2-1
CAWSPARADEQFF
>TRBV5-1|TRBJ2-1
CASSLQETSGRNEQFF
>TRBV2|TRBJ2-1
CASESGRMGEQFF